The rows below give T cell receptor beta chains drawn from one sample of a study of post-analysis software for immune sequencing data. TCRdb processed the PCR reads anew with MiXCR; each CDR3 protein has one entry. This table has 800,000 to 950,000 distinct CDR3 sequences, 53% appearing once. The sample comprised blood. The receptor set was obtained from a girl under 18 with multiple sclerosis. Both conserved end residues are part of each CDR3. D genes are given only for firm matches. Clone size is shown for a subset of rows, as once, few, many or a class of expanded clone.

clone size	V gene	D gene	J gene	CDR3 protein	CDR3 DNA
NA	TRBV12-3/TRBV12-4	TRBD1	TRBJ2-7	CASRKQGLSSYEQYF	TGTGCCAGCAGGAAACAGGGGCTTAGCTCCTACGAGCAGTACTTC
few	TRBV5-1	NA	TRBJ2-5	CASSLDGRPQETQYF	TGCGCCAGCAGCTTGGACGGCAGGCCTCAAGAGACCCAGTACTTC
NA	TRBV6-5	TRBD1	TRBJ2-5	CASSTTGGKETQYF	TGTGCCAGCAGTACCACAGGGGGGAAGGAGACCCAGTACTTC
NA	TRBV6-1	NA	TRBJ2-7	CASGSDPSSYEQYF	TGTGCCAGCGGGTCGGATCCTAGCTCCTACGAGCAGTACTTC
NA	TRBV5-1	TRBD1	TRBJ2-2	CASITGTGFANTGELFF	TGCGCCAGCATCACCGGGACAGGGTTTGCGAACACCGGGGAGCTGTTTTTT
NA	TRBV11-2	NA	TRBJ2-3	CASSPTRTLSRIQPINTDTQYF	TGTGCCAGCAGCCCTACAAGGACTTTGTCTAGAATACAACCGATTAACACAGATACGCAGTATTTT
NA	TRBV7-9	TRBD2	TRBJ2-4	CASSAGGLAKNIQYF	TGTGCCAGCAGCGCCGGGGGGTTAGCCAAAAACATTCAGTACTTC
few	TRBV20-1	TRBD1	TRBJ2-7	CSAPGTGARSALGAQYF	TGCAGTGCTCCCGGGACAGGTGCCAGAAGCGCTCTTGGGGCCCAGTACTTC
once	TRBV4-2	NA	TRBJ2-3	CASSQGEGNLDTQYF	TGTGCCAGCAGCCAAGGCGAGGGGAATTTAGATACGCAGTATTTT
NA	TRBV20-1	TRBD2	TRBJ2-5	CSAIGTSGRARETQYF	TGCAGTGCGATTGGGACTAGCGGGAGGGCCAGGGAGACCCAGTACTTC
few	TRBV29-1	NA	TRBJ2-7	CSALTQAYEQYF	TGCAGCGCCCTGACACAGGCCTACGAGCAGTACTTC
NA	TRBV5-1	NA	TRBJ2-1	CASSPGVGVNEQFF	TGCGCCAGCAGCCCAGGGGTTGGGGTCAATGAGCAGTTCTTC
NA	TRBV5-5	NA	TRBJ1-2	CASSLSDTNYGYTF	TGTGCCAGCAGCTTAAGTGATACTAACTATGGCTACACCTTC
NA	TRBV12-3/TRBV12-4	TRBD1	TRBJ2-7	CASSLRSQGAVEQYF	TGTGCCAGCAGTTTACGTAGTCAGGGGGCTGTCGAGCAGTACTTC
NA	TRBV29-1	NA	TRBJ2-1	CSVNLQLNEQFF	TGCAGCGTTAACCTCCAACTCAATGAGCAGTTCTTC
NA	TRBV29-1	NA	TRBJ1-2	CSVEDLDSGMYGYTF	TGCAGCGTTGAAGATCTTGACAGTGGAATGTATGGCTACACCTTC
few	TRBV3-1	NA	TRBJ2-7	CASSQGGTHKSLSQYF	TGTGCCAGCAGCCAAGGCGGGACCCATAAAAGTCTATCCCAGTACTTC
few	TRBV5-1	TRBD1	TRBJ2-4	CASSLVYRGREQYF	TGCGCCAGCAGCTTGGTCTACAGGGGGCGAGAGCAGTACTTC
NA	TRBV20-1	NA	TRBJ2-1	CSAGDSKRVPQWNGQFF	TGCAGTGCGGGGGATTCGAAGCGGGTCCCCCAGTGGAATGGGCAGTTCTTC
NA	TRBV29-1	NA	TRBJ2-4	CSVDPGSQNIQYF	TGCAGCGTGGACCCCGGGAGCCAAAACATTCAGTACTTC
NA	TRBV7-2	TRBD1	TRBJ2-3	CASSFWTGSDTQYF	TGTGCCAGCAGCTTCTGGACAGGGTCAGATACGCAGTATTTT
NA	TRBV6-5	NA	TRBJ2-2	CASNSGPNTGELFF	TGTGCCAGCAACAGTGGACCTAACACCGGGGAGCTGTTTTTT
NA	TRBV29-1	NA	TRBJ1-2	CSADEGGTGGYTF	TGCAGCGCAGACGAGGGGGGAACAGGAGGCTACACCTTC
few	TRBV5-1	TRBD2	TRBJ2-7	CASRMTSGSLGSYEQYF	TGCGCCAGCAGAATGACTAGCGGGAGTTTGGGATCCTACGAGCAGTACTTC
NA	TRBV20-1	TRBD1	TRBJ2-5	CSARSGSAGGLETQYF	TGCAGTGCTAGATCCGGCTCGGCAGGGGGATTGGAGACCCAGTACTTC
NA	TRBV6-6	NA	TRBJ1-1	CASSTQILNTEAFF	TGTGCCAGCAGTACACAGATTTTGAACACTGAAGCTTTCTTT
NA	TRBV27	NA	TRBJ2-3	CASSPSETDTQYF	TGTGCCAGCAGTCCCTCGGAAACAGATACGCAGTATTTT
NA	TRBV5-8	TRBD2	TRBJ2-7	CASSVPGRAGYEQYF	TGTGCCAGCAGCGTACCGGGACGAGCGGGATACGAGCAGTACTTC
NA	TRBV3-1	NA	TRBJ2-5	CASVNLDRAGRKGTQYF	TGTGCCAGCGTGAACCTCGACAGGGCGGGACGCAAGGGGACCCAGTACTTC
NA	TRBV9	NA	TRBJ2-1	CASSARTGESSYNEQFF	TGTGCCAGCAGCGCCCGGACGGGCGAGAGCTCCTACAATGAGCAGTTCTTC
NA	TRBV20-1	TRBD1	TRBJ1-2	CSALTGGGYGYTF	TGCAGTGCTCTGACAGGGGGCGGCTATGGCTACACCTTC
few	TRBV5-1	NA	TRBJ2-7	CASRTTAVSLSEQYF	TGCGCCAGCAGAACTACGGCAGTATCCCTTAGCGAGCAGTACTTC
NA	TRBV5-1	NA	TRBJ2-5	CASSLIAAQSQETQYF	TGCGCCAGCAGCTTGATCGCCGCCCAAAGTCAAGAGACCCAGTACTTC
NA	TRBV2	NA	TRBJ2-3	CASSGFRQGGSSTDTQYF	TGTGCCAGCAGTGGATTTAGGCAGGGGGGTTCTAGCACAGATACGCAGTATTTT
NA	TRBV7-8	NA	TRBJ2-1	CASSLPRGNIPKYNEQFF	TGTGCCAGCAGCTTACCACGGGGGAACATACCCAAATACAATGAGCAGTTCTTC
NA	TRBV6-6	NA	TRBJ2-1	CASSYSRAPSYNEQFF	TGTGCCAGCAGTTACTCCAGGGCCCCCTCCTACAATGAGCAGTTCTTC
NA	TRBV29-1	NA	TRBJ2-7	CSVEGKTNSYNEQYF	TGCAGCGTTGAAGGGAAGACGAACTCCTACAATGAGCAGTACTTC
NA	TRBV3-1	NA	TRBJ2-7	CASSQDLRGRVEQYF	TGTGCCAGCAGCCAAGATCTGAGGGGGAGGGTCGAGCAGTACTTC
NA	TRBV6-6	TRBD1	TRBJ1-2	CASSYSKTGDRSYGYTF	TGTGCCAGCAGTTACTCGAAGACAGGGGATAGGAGCTATGGCTACACCTTC
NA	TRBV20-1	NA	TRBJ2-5	CSARGEETQYF	TGCAGTGCTAGAGGCGAGGAGACCCAGTACTTC
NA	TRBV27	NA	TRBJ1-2	CASRDRTANYGYTF	TGTGCCAGCAGAGACAGGACAGCTAACTATGGCTACACCTTC
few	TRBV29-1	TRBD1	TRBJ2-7	CSGGQGAHGEQYF	TGCAGCGGGGGACAGGGGGCGCATGGAGAGCAGTACTTC
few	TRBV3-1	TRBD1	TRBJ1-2	CASSLRTGDGYTF	TGTGCCAGCAGCCTCCGGACAGGGGACGGCTACACCTTC